This T cell receptor beta chain was recorded in a study of shared clonotypes between healthy human individuals. The overall study: CD4 naive cells filled three plates per donor, CD4 memory three, CD8 naive two and CD8 memory one.

V lost 1 base to trimming and J lost 7 bases; unmatched junction nucleotides: 15. This CDR3 spans 18 amino acids. Per the germline V gene, CDR1 is MGHRA and CDR2 is YSYEKL. A note on this clone: Its antigen remains unidentified.

The study's findings and limits: Clonotypes which were not shared had lower generation probabilities than clonotypes that all four donors shared. Estimated richness was generally greater in naive than memory subsets.

Authors' data handling: ImmunoSEQ sequences covered only the junction and lacked quality scores; filtering therefore differed. Assay used: immunoSEQ multiplex PCR; TCRdb lists only in-frame clones, some missing. V, J and clone size were drawn from that table, and D and trimming were deduced from the DNA. The sample shows millions of clones, 85% to 95% of them seen only once. Sample: naive CD4+ T cells from PBMCs. Subset meaning: CD45RA+ positively selected. The sequence derives from a man between 18 and 35 years old in good health. Some clones in this sample may be carry-over from other donors' samples. The V and J genes are TRBV4-1 and TRBJ2-1; 8 bases are a match to TRBD2. The CDR3 DNA follows: TGCGCCAGCAGCCAAGGCACACGTATCTCTAGCGGGCTTAATGAGCAGTTCTTC. It encodes CASSQGTRISSGLNEQFF.